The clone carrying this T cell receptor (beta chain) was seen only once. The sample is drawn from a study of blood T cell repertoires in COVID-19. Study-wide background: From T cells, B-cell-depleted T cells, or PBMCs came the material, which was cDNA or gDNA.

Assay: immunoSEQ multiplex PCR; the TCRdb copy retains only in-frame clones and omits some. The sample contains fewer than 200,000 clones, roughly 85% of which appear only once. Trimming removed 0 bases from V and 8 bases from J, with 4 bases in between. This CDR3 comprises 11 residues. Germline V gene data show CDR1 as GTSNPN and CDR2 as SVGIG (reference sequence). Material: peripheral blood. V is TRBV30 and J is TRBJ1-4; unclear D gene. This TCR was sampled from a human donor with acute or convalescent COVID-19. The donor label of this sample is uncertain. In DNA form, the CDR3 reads TGTGCCTGGAGTGTCGGGGAAAAACTGTTTTTT. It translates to CAWSVGEKLFF.